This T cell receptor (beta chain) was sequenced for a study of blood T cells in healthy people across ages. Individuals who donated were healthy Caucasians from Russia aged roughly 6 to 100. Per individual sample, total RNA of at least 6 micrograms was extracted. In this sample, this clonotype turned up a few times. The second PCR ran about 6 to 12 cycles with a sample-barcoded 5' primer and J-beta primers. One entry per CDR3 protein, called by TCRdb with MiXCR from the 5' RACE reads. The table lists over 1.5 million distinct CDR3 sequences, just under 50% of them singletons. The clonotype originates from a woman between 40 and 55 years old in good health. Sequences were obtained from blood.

CDR3 nucleotide sequence: TGTGCCATCAGTGAGTCGATTTTGGCCAGCGCAACGAGGGAGACCCAGTACTTC. Its translation is CAISESILASATRETQYF. The V call is TRBV10-3, the J call TRBJ2-5, with no clear D. This CDR3 is built from 18 residues. Trimming took 0 bases from V and 5 from J, leaving 22 bases between them. CDR1 and CDR2 from the germline V gene are ENHRY and SYGVKD.